This T cell receptor (beta chain) was recorded in a study of control samples from healthy donors and cancer patients. CDR3 length equals 15 residues. Germline assignment: CDR1 SGHVS and CDR2 FNYEAQ. V gave up 2 bases and J gave up 3 bases, with 12 bases separating them. TCRdb keeps only in-frame clones here, not all; method: immunoSEQ multiplex PCR. The repertoire holds roughly 120,000 clones, roughly 90% seen once, with roughly 40% in the top ten. This clonotype originated in a man in his forties or fifties in good health. The sample consisted of blood. V is TRBV7-6 and J is TRBJ2-3; D may be TRBD2 (7 bases). CDR3 nucleotides: TGTGCCAGCAGCTTAAGGGGGGGCGTGACAGATACGCAGTATTTT. Residues: CASSLRGGVTDTQYF.